This T cell receptor (beta chain) was sequenced for a study of cytomegalovirus exposure and HLA in healthy donors. The germline gives CDR1 MNHEY, CDR2 SMNVEV (reference sequence). The CDR3 has 16 residues. The primer mix had 60 Vbeta and 13 Jbeta primers. In the original workflow: The authors later counted 65 million to 80 million unique TCR beta chains, some 11 million of them shared. Assay used: immunoSEQ multiplex PCR; TCRdb lists only in-frame clones, some missing. V and J calls and clone size are those listed in that table; D and trimming were worked out from the DNA. The table records about 160,000 clones, 65% to 85% of them present only once. This clone came up a few times.

The sample comprised PBMCs. This receptor was identified in a man in his 60s in good health and CMV-seronegative. The rearrangement links TRBV27 to TRBJ2-5; D possibly corresponds to TRBD1 (6 bases). The end of the DNA fits TRBJ2-7 better, so the J call may be wrong. The CDR3 DNA follows: TGTGCCAGCAGTTTATCGAAGGGACACACCTTATACGAGCAGTACTTC. Its protein product is CASSLSKGHTLYEQYF.